This T cell receptor beta chain was identified during a study of T-cell reconstitution after alpha-beta-depleted transplantation in children. Germline loops: CDR1 SGHNT, CDR2 YYREEE (reference sequence). J gave up 1 base and V 4 bases, and 2 bases lay outside the gene matches. CDR3 length: 14 amino acids. On this clonotype itself: Antigen: not known.

Notes on the study in general: One year post-transplant, T-cell counts and diversity were largely derived from T cells produced anew.

TCRbeta library construction was performed incorporating unique molecular identifiers. TCRdb used MiXCR to reprocess the PCR reads, holding one entry per CDR3 protein. This sample has about 250,000 distinct CDR3 sequences, with more than 20% found just once. The starting material was PBMCs, mostly from graft donor cells, obtained 360 days after TCRalphabeta/CD19-depleted stem cell transplant. The sequence was obtained from a female patient between 2 and 10 years old who had a stem cell transplant for congenital amegakaryocytic thrombocytopenia, so the T cells may come from the graft donor. V is TRBV5-4 and J is TRBJ2-1, with 7 bases fitting TRBD2. DNA for the CDR3: TGTGCCAGCAGCGGAGCGGGGTCCTACAATGAGCAGTTCTTC. Translated, it gives CASSGAGSYNEQFF.